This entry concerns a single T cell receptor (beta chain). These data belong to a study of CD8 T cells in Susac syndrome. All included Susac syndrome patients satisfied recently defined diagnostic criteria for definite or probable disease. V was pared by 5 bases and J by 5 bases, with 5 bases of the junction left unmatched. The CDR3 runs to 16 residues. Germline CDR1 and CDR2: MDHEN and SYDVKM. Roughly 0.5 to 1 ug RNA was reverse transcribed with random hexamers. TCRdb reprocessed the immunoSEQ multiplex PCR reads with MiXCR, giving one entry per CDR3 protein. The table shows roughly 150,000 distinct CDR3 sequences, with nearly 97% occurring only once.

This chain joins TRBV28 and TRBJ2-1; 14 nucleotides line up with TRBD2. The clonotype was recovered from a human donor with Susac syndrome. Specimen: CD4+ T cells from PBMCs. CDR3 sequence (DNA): TGTGCCAGCAGTCTGGGACTAGCGGGAGCGGACAATGAGCAGTTCTTC. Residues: CASSLGLAGADNEQFF. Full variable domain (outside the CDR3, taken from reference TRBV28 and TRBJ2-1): DVKVTQSSRYLVKRTGEKVFLECVQDMDHENMFWYRQDPGLGLRLIYFSYDVKMKEKGDIPEGYSVSREKKERFSLILESASTNQTSMYLCASSLGLAGADNEQFFGPGTRLTVL.